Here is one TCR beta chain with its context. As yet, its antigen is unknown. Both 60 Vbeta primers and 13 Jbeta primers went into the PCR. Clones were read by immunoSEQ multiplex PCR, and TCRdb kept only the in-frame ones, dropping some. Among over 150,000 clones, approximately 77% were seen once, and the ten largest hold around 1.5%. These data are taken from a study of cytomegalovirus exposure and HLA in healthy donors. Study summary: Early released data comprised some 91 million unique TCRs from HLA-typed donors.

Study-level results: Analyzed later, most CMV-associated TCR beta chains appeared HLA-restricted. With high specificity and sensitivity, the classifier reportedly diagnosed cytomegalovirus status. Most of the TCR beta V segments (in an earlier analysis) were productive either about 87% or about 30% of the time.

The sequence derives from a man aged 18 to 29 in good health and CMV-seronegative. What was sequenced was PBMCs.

Here the CDR3 reads CASSSYRVYEQYF. In nucleotides, the CDR3 is TGTGCCAGCAGTTCCTACAGGGTCTACGAGCAGTACTTC. The V and J genes are TRBV7-9 and TRBJ2-7; D perhaps matches TRBD1 (6 bases). Trimming cost V 6 bases and J 3 bases, with 12 bases left between them. Germline lookup yields CDR1 SEHNR and CDR2 FQNEAQ (reference sequence). The CDR3 loop spans 13 amino acids. The variable domain in full, with the rest retrieved from reference TRBV7-9 and TRBJ2-7, is DTGVSQNPRHKITKRGQNVTFRCDPISEHNRLYWYRQTLGQGPEFLTYFQNEAQLEKSRLLSDRFSAERPKGSFSTLEIQRTEQGDSAMYLCASSSYRVYEQYFGPGTRLTVT.